This T cell receptor beta chain was recovered during a study of T-cell memory formation after mild COVID-19. V shed 2 bases and J shed 3 bases, with 11 bases lying between them. This CDR3 spans 14 amino acids. TCRdb fed the 5' RACE reads into MiXCR, producing one record per CDR3 protein. The sample lists 450,000 to 650,000 distinct CDR3 sequences; about a fifth were seen once. The sequence was collected from an adult woman who had mild COVID-19 (a few samples of this study predate the infection). Cell type and time point are not known. This rearrangement joins TRBV12-3 or TRBV12-4 to TRBJ2-7; TRBD1 might be the D (5 bases). The sample was PBMCs or a T cell subset sorted from them (not recorded which). For the CDR3, the DNA is TGTGCCAGCAGTTTAAGGGGTCCTCTCTACGAGCAGTACTTC. It is translated as CASSLRGPLYEQYF.